The entry that follows covers one TCR beta chain sequence. Its antigen remains unidentified. This specimen belongs to a study of cytomegalovirus exposure and HLA in healthy donors. Study-wide results and caveats: The study designated fewer than 200 TCR beta chains cytomegalovirus-associated.

V was cut by 3 bases and J by 8 bases, with 14 bases left in between. The length of the CDR3 is 13 residues. Germline CDR1 reads PRHDT; CDR2 reads FYEKMQ (reference sequence). Primers for the PCR totalled 60 Vbeta and 13 Jbeta. TCRdb's table, derived via immunoSEQ multiplex PCR, lists solely in-frame clones and lacks some. Of some 180,000 clones in the sample, around four fifths were seen once. The chain joins TRBV13 to TRBJ2-7; perhaps TRBD1 as D (6 bases). This clonotype was obtained from an older woman in good health and CMV-seropositive. Sequenced material: PBMCs. The CDR3 is CASSFGAGVQQYF. The CDR3 DNA is TGTGCCAGCAGCTTTGGGGCAGGGGTCCAGCAGTACTTC.